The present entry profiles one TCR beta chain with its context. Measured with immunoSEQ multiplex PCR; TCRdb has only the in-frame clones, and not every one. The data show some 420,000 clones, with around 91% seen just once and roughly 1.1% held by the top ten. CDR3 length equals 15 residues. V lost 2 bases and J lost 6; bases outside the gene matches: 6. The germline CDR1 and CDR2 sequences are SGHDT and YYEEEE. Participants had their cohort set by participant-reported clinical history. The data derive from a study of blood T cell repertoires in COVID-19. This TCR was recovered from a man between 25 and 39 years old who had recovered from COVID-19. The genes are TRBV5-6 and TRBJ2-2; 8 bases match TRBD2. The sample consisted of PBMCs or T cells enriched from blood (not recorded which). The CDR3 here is CASSFGPSGPGELFF. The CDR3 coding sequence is TGTGCCAGCAGCTTCGGGCCTAGCGGGCCCGGGGAGCTGTTTTTT.